Following are 15 T cell receptor beta chains from one sample sequenced in a study of shared clonotypes between healthy human individuals. Clones were sequenced by immunoSEQ multiplex PCR, and TCRdb holds only the in-frame ones, with some missing. In the table there are fewer than 600,000 clones, more than 65% of which are singletons. The sample comprised PBMCs. These receptors were taken from a woman between 35 and 50 years old in good health. Some clones in this sample may be carry-over from other donors' samples.

This clone was observed many times. The CDR3 loop is CASHDGLYGYTF. CDR3 DNA sequence: TGTGCCAGCCATGACGGGCTTTATGGCTACACCTTC. The chain is built from TRBV27 and TRBJ1-2; D not resolved. The CDR3 consists of 12 residues. With 8 bases removed from V and 5 bases from J, the gap between germline ends came to 12 bases. Germline-derived CDR1 and CDR2 are MNHEY and SMNVEV (reference sequence).

The chain uses TRBV6-6 and TRBJ1-4; 8 bases agree with TRBD1. J gave up 8 bases and V 7 bases, and 6 bases lay outside the gene matches. The CDR3 has 13 residues. Germline V lookup: CDR1 MNHNY, CDR2 SVGAGI (reference sequence). The CDR3 protein is CASTQTGGEKLFF. The CDR3 DNA reads as TGTGCCAGCACCCAAACAGGGGGGGAAAAACTGTTTTTT.

The chain has TRBV27 and TRBJ2-2, with TRBD1 identical over 7 bases. The trim removed 5 bases at V and 6 bases at J, leaving 3 bases unmatched. The CDR3 consists of 13 residues. From germline, CDR1 is MNHEY and CDR2 SMNVEV (reference sequence). The CDR3 protein is CASSPDRAGELFF. As DNA, the CDR3 is TGTGCCAGCAGTCCCGACAGGGCCGGGGAGCTGTTTTTT.

This chain uses TRBV7-9 with TRBJ2-3; D unclear. This CDR3 has 14 amino acids. V lost 5 bases, J lost 4 bases, and 13 bases lay in between. Germline V lookup: CDR1 SEHNR, CDR2 FQNEAQ (reference sequence). The CDR3 reads CASSLLRSPDTQYF. The CDR3 region has the DNA TGTGCCAGCAGCCTGCTGCGGAGTCCAGATACGCAGTATTTT.

The V and J genes are TRBV18 and TRBJ1-1; no firm D call. CDR1 and CDR2 from the germline V gene are KGHSH and LQKENI. V lost 1 base and J 0 bases, leaving 12 bases between the germline ends. The length of the CDR3 is 16 residues. This CDR3 reads CASSPLKALLNTEAFF. In DNA form, the CDR3 reads TGTGCCAGCTCACCACTGAAGGCCCTATTGAACACTGAAGCTTTCTTT.

The chain is built from TRBV19 and TRBJ1-5; 7 nucleotides line up with TRBD1. Germline trimming cut 1 base from V and 2 bases from J; bases unmatched to any gene: 5. Germline lookup yields CDR1 LNHDA and CDR2 SQIVND (reference sequence). The CDR3 runs 16 residues. CDR3 nucleotide sequence: TGTGCCAGTAGTATAGGAGGGGGCGTCGGCAATCAGCCCCAGCATTTT. Protein: CASSIGGGVGNQPQHF.

This chain uses TRBV18 with TRBJ2-7, with TRBD2 matching 7 bases. J lost 3 bases, V lost 2 bases, and 16 bases had no gene match. CDR1 is KGHSH and CDR2 is LQKENI in the germline V gene. There are 18 residues in the CDR3. The CDR3 spells CASSPRASGPSTVYEQYF. For the CDR3, the DNA is TGTGCCAGCTCACCAAGGGCTAGCGGTCCCTCAACGGTCTACGAGCAGTACTTC.

This clone was counted between two and nine times. The V gene is TRBV7-2, the J gene TRBJ2-7; 9 nucleotides match TRBD1. This CDR3 contains 14 residues. CDR1 is SGHTA and CDR2 is FQGNSA in the germline V gene. The V gene end was trimmed by 0 bases and the J gene end by 7 bases; junction bases not matched to a gene: 4. CDR3 loop: CASSLAQGAREQYF. The CDR3 nucleotides are TGTGCCAGCAGCTTAGCACAGGGGGCTCGTGAGCAGTACTTC.

V usage is TRBV18 and J usage is TRBJ1-2; maybe TRBD1 (5 bases). Germline V gene lookup returns CDR1 KGHSH and CDR2 LQKENI. The CDR3 is 17 amino acids. V was pared by 0 bases and J by 0 bases, with 14 bases between. The CDR3 DNA reads TGTGCCAGCTCACCACCGAAGGTGGGACTAGCTAACTATGGCTACACCTTC. As protein: CASSPPKVGLANYGYTF.

The gene calls are TRBV11-1 and TRBJ2-2, with 7 bases aligning to TRBD1. The CDR3 contains 13 residues. V shed 6 bases and J 7 bases; nucleotides not matched to a gene: 5. CDR1 is SGHAT, CDR2 FQDESV, per germline (reference sequence). This CDR3 is CASSRQGVGELFF. The CDR3 DNA sequence: TGTGCCAGCAGTAGACAGGGTGTCGGGGAGCTGTTTTTT.

The J gene is TRBJ2-7, the V gene TRBV6-5; 9 bases map to TRBD1. The V gene end was trimmed by 6 bases and the J gene end by 7 bases; junction bases not matched to a gene: 10. The CDR3 sequence is 14 residues long. Germline-derived CDR1 and CDR2 are MNHEY and SVGAGI. The CDR3 loop is CASSHRTGVSEQYF. The CDR3 DNA is TGTGCCAGCAGCCACAGGACAGGGGTGAGTGAGCAGTACTTC.

This chain connects TRBV4-3 to TRBJ2-3, with D maybe TRBD2 (7 bases). V lost 0 bases and J 4 bases, leaving 20 bases between the germline ends. CDR1 LGHNA and CDR2 YSLEER come from the germline V gene. The CDR3 covers 18 residues. The CDR3 reads CASSQDGGAGVPADTQYF. The CDR3 DNA sequence: TGCGCCAGCAGCCAAGATGGGGGGGCGGGAGTCCCGGCAGATACGCAGTATTTT.

The rearrangement uses TRBV2 and TRBJ2-1; 7 nucleotides agree with TRBD2. The V gene end was trimmed by 3 bases and the J gene end by 10 bases; junction bases not matched to a gene: 9. This CDR3 has 14 residues. CDR1 and CDR2 (germline): SNHLY, FYNNEI. The CDR3 region is CASSEASGYLEQFF. CDR3 DNA: TGTGCCAGCAGTGAGGCTAGCGGCTATCTGGAGCAGTTCTTC. Combining the CDR3 with reference TRBV2 and TRBJ2-1 gives the whole variable domain EPEVTQTPSHQVTQMGQEVILRCVPISNHLYFYWYRQILGQKVEFLVSFYNNEISEKSEIFDDQFSVERPDGSNFTLKIRSTKLEDSAMYFCASSEASGYLEQFFGPGTRLTVL.

J is TRBJ2-6 and V is TRBV28; a weak D match, TRBD1 (6 bases). The CDR3 contains 16 residues. With 4 bases removed from V and 2 bases from J, the gap between germline ends came to 12 bases. From germline, CDR1 is MDHEN and CDR2 SYDVKM. CDR3 sequence reads: CASSSWAGAGANVLTF. In DNA, the CDR3 is TGTGCCAGCAGTTCCTGGGCAGGGGCTGGGGCCAACGTCCTGACTTTC.

The chain uses TRBV27 and TRBJ2-7; 10 positions agree with TRBD2. Germline V lookup: CDR1 MNHEY, CDR2 SMNVEV (reference sequence). J gave up 4 bases and V 4 bases, and 13 bases lay outside the gene matches. The CDR3 has 17 amino acids. CDR3 protein: CASSSRWPSGSGYEQYF. The CDR3 DNA is TGTGCCAGCAGTTCTCGGTGGCCTAGCGGGAGCGGGTACGAGCAGTACTTC.